This T cell receptor (beta chain) comes out of a study of pediatric ulcerative colitis. Looking at the study overall: Ulcerative colitis patients had pancolitis or left-sided colitis, with confirming histology.

Sequencing depth was up to 500,000 reads per sample. Sequenced by immunoSEQ multiplex PCR; TCRdb stores in-frame clones only, minus some. This table has 40,000 to 60,000 clones, 78% appearing once. The study, taken as a whole, reports: A couple of patients had blood samples with substantially reduced template counts.

One to two pinch biopsies were taken from the rectum during colonoscopy. The germline V and J ends were trimmed by 0 bases and 6 bases, with 7 bases remaining between them. Germline V CDR1 and CDR2: SGHRS, YFSETQ. The CDR3 loop spans 12 amino acids. With regard to this clone: Antigen unknown.

The chain recombines TRBV5-1 with TRBJ2-7; maybe TRBD1 (5 bases). The material sequenced was gut tissue. The origin of this receptor is a girl aged 10-17 years with moderate ulcerative colitis. CDR3 loop: CASSLEGAEQYF. CDR3 bases: TGCGCCAGCAGCTTGGAAGGGGCCGAGCAGTACTTC.